A selection of T cell receptor beta chains follows, all from one sample in a study of blood T cell repertoires in COVID-19. Generated by immunoSEQ multiplex PCR, the TCRdb table keeps only in-frame clones and is missing some. The repertoire includes around 480,000 clones, more than 70% of them detected once, and over 10% sits in the top ten. Sample: peripheral blood. These receptors all stem from a woman aged 45-65 years with COVID-19, enrolled during active disease. Each CDR3 is given with its conserved first and last residue. Each record gives: V gene, J gene, D gene, clone size, CDR3 DNA, CDR3 protein. D genes are given only for firm matches. A row's size may be missing; if present it is once, few, many or a size class.

>TRBV11-3|TRBJ2-1|TRBD2|-
TGTGCCAGCAGCTTAGTAGGGACTAGAAATGAGCAGTTCTTC
CASSLVGTRNEQFF
>TRBV6-1|TRBJ2-5|-|-
TGTGCCAGCAGTGATGGTCAGGTCGAGACCCAGTACTTC
CASSDGQVETQYF
>TRBV11-2|TRBJ2-1|TRBD1|-
TGTGCCAGCAGCCTACAGGGGAATGAGCAGTTCTTC
CASSLQGNEQFF
>TRBV9|TRBJ2-3|-|-
TGTGCCAGCAGCGCGGAGGGGGGGACACCAAGCACAGATACGCAGTATTTT
CASSAEGGTPSTDTQYF
>TRBV6-5|TRBJ2-2|-|-
TGTGCCGCCGGGGAGGTCCGGACCGGGGAGCTGTTTTTT
CAAGEVRTGELFF
>TRBV19|TRBJ2-3|-|-
TGTGCCACCCGAGAGCTAGATACGCAGTATTTT
CATRELDTQYF
>TRBV25-1|TRBJ1-1|-|-
TGTGCCAGCAGTGATTCCCCGACAGTGAACACTGAAGCTTTCTTT
CASSDSPTVNTEAFF
>TRBV6-5|TRBJ2-1|-|-
TGTGCCAGCAGACTTCTACCCGGGACTGCCCCCTTCTTC
CASRLLPGTAPFF
>TRBV19|TRBJ1-2|-|-
TGTGCCAGTGGCTCCGGGACTAACTATGGCTACACCTTC
CASGSGTNYGYTF
>TRBV30|TRBJ1-2|-|-
TGTGCCTGGAGTGTACAGCCTTCAGGGGGCTACACCTTC
CAWSVQPSGGYTF
>TRBV5-1|TRBJ2-2|TRBD2|-
TGCGCCAGCAGCGGAACGGGGGGGAACTTCGGGGAGCTGTTTTTT
CASSGTGGNFGELFF
>TRBV5-4|TRBJ1-1|-|once
TGTGCCAGCAGCTCCCTAGTCGACAGAGAAGCTTTCTTT
CASSSLVDREAFF
>TRBV11-2|TRBJ1-2|TRBD1|few
TGTGCCAGCAGCTTGGTGACAGGGAGATTAAACTATGGCTACACCTTC
CASSLVTGRLNYGYTF
>TRBV27|TRBJ1-6|TRBD1|-
TGTGCCAGCAGTTGGGACAGGGGCAATTCACCCCTCCACTTT
CASSWDRGNSPLHF
>TRBV29-1|TRBJ1-2|-|-
TGCAGCGTTGGTCGTTTTCTTAACTATGGCTACACCTTC
CSVGRFLNYGYTF
>TRBV5-4|TRBJ1-1|-|-
TGTGCCAGCAGCTTGGACACCTCGAACACTGAAGCTTTCTTT
CASSLDTSNTEAFF
>TRBV4-1|TRBJ2-1|TRBD2|-
TGCGCCAGCAGCCACCCACTAGCGGGGAGCCACAATGAGCAGTTCTTC
CASSHPLAGSHNEQFF
>TRBV7-3|TRBJ1-1|-|-
TGTGCCAGCAGCTTGTCCAGGGGGAACACTGAAGCTTTCTTT
CASSLSRGNTEAFF
>TRBV6-5|TRBJ1-2|-|-
TGTGCCAGTTCGGACTCGGCAGTTGGCTACACCTTC
CASSDSAVGYTF
>TRBV19|TRBJ1-1|-|-
TGTGCCAGTAACCTCTTCCAGGGGAACACTGAAGCTTTCTTT
CASNLFQGNTEAFF
>TRBV27|TRBJ2-7|TRBD1|-
TGTGCCAGCAGTTTATCAGGGGGCGTACCTCTCCACGAGCAGTACTTC
CASSLSGGVPLHEQYF
>TRBV10-1|TRBJ2-7|TRBD2|few
TGCGCCAGTTCTCCGGGACTAGCTGTGGACGAGCAGTACTTC
CASSPGLAVDEQYF
>TRBV7-9|TRBJ1-5|-|-
TGTGCCAGCAGTCTGGGGCGCAGGGATAGGACCCAGCATTTT
CASSLGRRDRTQHF
>TRBV5-4|TRBJ2-1|-|-
TGTGCCAGCAGCCCCGGGAGCTCCTACAATGAGCAGTTCTTC
CASSPGSSYNEQFF
>TRBV11-3|TRBJ2-2|TRBD2|-
TGTGCCAGCAGCTTTGGCGGGGGGCAGGACGGGGAGCTGTTTTTT
CASSFGGGQDGELFF
>TRBV7-9|TRBJ1-3|-|-
TGTGCCAGCAGCTTTCGGGGGAACACCATATATTTT
CASSFRGNTIYF
>TRBV3-1/TRBV3-2|TRBJ2-2|-|-
TGTGCCAGCAGCCAAGATGTGACAGGACCGATTAACACCGGGGAGCTGTTTTTT
CASSQDVTGPINTGELFF
>TRBV24-1|TRBJ1-2|TRBD1|-
TGTGCCACCAGTGATTCCGGGACAGGGGTACTTGATGGCTACACCTTC
CATSDSGTGVLDGYTF
>TRBV12-2|TRBJ2-1|-|-
TGTGCAAGTCGCTTAGACTTCGGAGTGTTGCAAGAGTACAATGAGCAGTTCTTC
CASRLDFGVLQEYNEQFF
>TRBV19|TRBJ2-5|TRBD1|-
TGTGCCAGTAGTCCCGACAGGGGAGAGACCCAGTACTTC
CASSPDRGETQYF
>TRBV9|TRBJ2-1|TRBD2|-
TGTGCCAGCAGCGTCCTAGCGGGGCGGAAGCACAATGAGCAGTTCTTC
CASSVLAGRKHNEQFF
>TRBV11-2|TRBJ1-1|-|-
TGTGCCAGCAGCTTAGGGCTCGGGTCCACTGAAGCTTTCTTT
CASSLGLGSTEAFF
>TRBV6-5|TRBJ1-1|-|-
TGTGCCAGCAAGTATCGAGGGAAATCGCAAGCTTTCTTT
CASKYRGKSQAFF
>TRBV5-1|TRBJ1-1|TRBD1|-
TGCGCCAGCAGCCTCAGGACAGGGGGGGAAACTGAAGCTTTCTTT
CASSLRTGGETEAFF
>TRBV19|TRBJ1-1|TRBD1|-
TGTGCCAGTTGGAGCAGGGGGATCGCTGAAGCTTTCTTT
CASWSRGIAEAFF
>TRBV4-1|TRBJ1-2|-|-
TGCGCCAGCAGCCAAGAAAAGGGGCCGTATGGCTACACCTTC
CASSQEKGPYGYTF
>TRBV7-6|TRBJ2-5|-|-
TGTGCCAGCAGCCCCCTACTAAAACGAGAGACCCAGTACTTC
CASSPLLKRETQYF